This entry features one T cell receptor beta chain sequence. The target antigen is unknown. This sample is part of a study of graft-versus-host responses after intestinal transplantation. Study information: Among the recipients, transplants were multivisceral, liver-intestinal, or isolated intestinal. Induction with anti-thymocyte globulin, then tacrolimus and steroids for roughly 3 years, was given to all recipients. Study observations and caveats: With peak circulating GvH clone levels came an association with early post-transplant HvG declines.

TCRdb's table, derived via immunoSEQ multiplex PCR, lists solely in-frame clones and lacks some. This table has about 39,000 clones, about 94% appearing once. The V gene lost 0 bases and the J gene lost 1 base, with 9 bases spanning the gap. The germline gives CDR1 LGHNA, CDR2 YNFKEQ. CDR3 size: 15 residues. The sample here was unstimulated CD8+ T cells sorted from spleen or lymph node cells, taken before transplant. This chain connects TRBV4-2 to TRBJ1-1, with no clear D. The TCR originated in a human donor who was the organ donor for an intestinal transplant. The CDR3 nucleotides are TGTGCCAGCAGCCAAGAGGTTTTGGAGAACACTGAAGCTTTCTTT. Amino acid sequence: CASSQEVLENTEAFF.